Detailed here is one T cell receptor (beta chain). The sample is drawn from a study of blood T cell repertoires in COVID-19. Study background: Samples representing acute and convalescent COVID-19 were sourced from the United States, Italy and Spain. In each case, the material was cDNA or gDNA derived from T cells, B-cell-depleted T cells, or PBMCs.

Enrollment of patients from Seattle took place during active infection, with longitudinal follow-up. Authors' analysis steps: Researchers report that nucleated cell counts were estimated from reference gene primer amplification. Profiling relied on immunoSEQ multiplex PCR, and the TCRdb table lists in-frame clones only, not all of them. V, J and clone size are taken as reported in that table, and D and trimming were inferred from the DNA itself. The sample shows more than 200,000 clones, 70% to 90% of them seen only once. Germline CDR1 reads SGHRS; CDR2 reads YFSETQ. J gave up 6 bases and V 4 bases, and 11 bases lay outside the gene matches. This CDR3 is built from 15 residues.

Sequencing used peripheral blood. The receptor comes from a woman in her 30s with COVID-19, enrolled during active disease. This chain connects TRBV5-1 to TRBJ1-1; TRBD1 aligns across 8 bases. The CDR3 is CASSPPTGEVAEAFF. CDR3 in DNA: TGCGCCAGCAGCCCTCCGACAGGGGAGGTCGCTGAAGCTTTCTTT. Combining the CDR3 with reference TRBV5-1 and TRBJ1-1 gives the whole variable domain KAGVTQTPRYLIKTRGQQVTLSCSPISGHRSVSWYQQTPGQGLQFLFEYFSETQRNKGNFPGRFSGRQFSNSRSEMNVSTLELGDSALYLCASSPPTGEVAEAFFGQGTRLTVV.